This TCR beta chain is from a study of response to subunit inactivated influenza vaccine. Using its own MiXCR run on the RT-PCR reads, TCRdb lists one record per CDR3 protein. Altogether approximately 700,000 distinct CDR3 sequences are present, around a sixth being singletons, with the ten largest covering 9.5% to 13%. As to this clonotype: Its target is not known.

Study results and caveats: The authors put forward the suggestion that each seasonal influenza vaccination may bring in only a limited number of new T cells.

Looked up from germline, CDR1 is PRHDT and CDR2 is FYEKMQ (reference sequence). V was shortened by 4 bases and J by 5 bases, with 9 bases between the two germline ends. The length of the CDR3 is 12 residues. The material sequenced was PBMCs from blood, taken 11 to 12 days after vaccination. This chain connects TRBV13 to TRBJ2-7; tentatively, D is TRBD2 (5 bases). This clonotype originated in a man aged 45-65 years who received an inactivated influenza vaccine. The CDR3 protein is CASSSTGDEQYF. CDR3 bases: TGTGCCAGCAGCTCGACCGGGGACGAGCAGTACTTC.